The rows below give T cell receptor beta chains drawn from one sample of a study of T-cell memory formation after mild COVID-19. Using its own MiXCR run on the 5' RACE reads, TCRdb lists one record per CDR3 protein. The table includes approximately 210,000 distinct CDR3 sequences, roughly 10% detected once. The source material was PBMCs or a T cell subset sorted from them (not recorded which). These receptors were obtained from a man between 18 and 35 years old who had mild COVID-19 (a few samples of this study predate the infection). Cell type and time point are not known. The CDR3 runs from the conserved cysteine through the conserved F or W. The order of the fields is clone size, D gene, V gene, J gene, CDR3 protein, CDR3 DNA. A D gene is named only where the DNA matches it firmly. The size field is filled for only some rows; it gives once, few, many or a size class.

clone size: few
D gene: NA
V gene: TRBV28
J gene: TRBJ1-2
CDR3 protein: CASSLRTNYGYTF
CDR3 DNA: TGTGCCAGCAGTTTAAGGACCAACTATGGCTACACCTTC

clone size: NA
D gene: TRBD1
V gene: TRBV7-8
J gene: TRBJ2-1
CDR3 protein: CASSSYRTGYNEQFF
CDR3 DNA: TGTGCCAGCAGCTCCTACCGGACAGGCTACAATGAGCAGTTCTTC

clone size: NA
D gene: NA
V gene: TRBV4-1
J gene: TRBJ2-1
CDR3 protein: CASSQEYASGSYNEQFF
CDR3 DNA: TGCGCCAGCAGCCAAGAATACGCCAGCGGGTCCTACAATGAGCAGTTCTTC

clone size: NA
D gene: NA
V gene: TRBV28
J gene: TRBJ1-6
CDR3 protein: CASSPRGSYNSPLHF
CDR3 DNA: TGTGCCAGCAGCCCTCGGGGCTCCTATAATTCACCCCTCCACTTT

clone size: few
D gene: NA
V gene: TRBV7-2
J gene: TRBJ2-3
CDR3 protein: CASSFTDSDTQYF
CDR3 DNA: TGTGCCAGCAGCTTCACGGACTCCGATACGCAGTATTTT

clone size: NA
D gene: NA
V gene: TRBV20-1
J gene: TRBJ1-2
CDR3 protein: CSARMGAEWSYGYTF
CDR3 DNA: TGCAGTGCTAGAATGGGTGCAGAATGGAGCTATGGCTACACCTTC

clone size: NA
D gene: NA
V gene: TRBV20-1
J gene: TRBJ2-1
CDR3 protein: CSAPISGKDEQFF
CDR3 DNA: TGCAGTGCTCCAATTAGCGGAAAGGATGAGCAGTTCTTC

clone size: few
D gene: TRBD2
V gene: TRBV7-9
J gene: TRBJ2-1
CDR3 protein: CASSLSGGAPDEQFF
CDR3 DNA: TGTGCCAGCAGCTTAAGCGGGGGGGCCCCCGATGAGCAGTTCTTC

clone size: NA
D gene: TRBD1
V gene: TRBV7-8
J gene: TRBJ1-6
CDR3 protein: CASSSTGENSPLHF
CDR3 DNA: TGTGCCAGCAGCTCGACAGGGGAAAATTCACCCCTCCACTTT

clone size: few
D gene: TRBD1
V gene: TRBV4-1
J gene: TRBJ1-5
CDR3 protein: CASSRFGTGNQPQHF
CDR3 DNA: TGCGCCAGCAGCCGATTTGGGACAGGGAATCAGCCCCAGCATTTT

clone size: NA
D gene: NA
V gene: TRBV7-2
J gene: TRBJ2-6
CDR3 protein: CASSLAFMGAGANVLTF
CDR3 DNA: TGTGCCAGCAGCTTAGCGTTCATGGGTGCCGGGGCCAACGTCCTGACTTTC

clone size: few
D gene: NA
V gene: TRBV19
J gene: TRBJ2-3
CDR3 protein: CASGTTGTDTQYF
CDR3 DNA: TGTGCCAGTGGAACTACAGGGACAGATACGCAGTATTTT

clone size: few
D gene: NA
V gene: TRBV9
J gene: TRBJ2-7
CDR3 protein: CASSAGPYSYEQYF
CDR3 DNA: TGTGCCAGCAGCGCCGGGCCTTACTCCTACGAGCAGTACTTC

clone size: NA
D gene: TRBD1
V gene: TRBV12-3/TRBV12-4
J gene: TRBJ1-2
CDR3 protein: CASRQGATGYTF
CDR3 DNA: TGTGCCAGCAGGCAGGGGGCGACGGGCTACACCTTC

clone size: few
D gene: TRBD1
V gene: TRBV3-1
J gene: TRBJ1-2
CDR3 protein: CASSQGRGRGYTF
CDR3 DNA: TGTGCCAGCAGCCAAGGGAGGGGGCGCGGCTACACCTTC

clone size: few
D gene: NA
V gene: TRBV11-2
J gene: TRBJ2-6
CDR3 protein: CASVLNGANVLTF
CDR3 DNA: TGTGCCAGCGTCCTTAATGGGGCCAACGTCCTGACTTTC

clone size: NA
D gene: NA
V gene: TRBV18
J gene: TRBJ2-4
CDR3 protein: CASSPYSGGAKNIQYF
CDR3 DNA: TGTGCCAGCTCACCCTACTCAGGGGGGGCCAAAAACATTCAGTACTTC

clone size: few
D gene: NA
V gene: TRBV5-5
J gene: TRBJ2-4
CDR3 protein: CASSHEENIQYF
CDR3 DNA: TGTGCCAGCAGCCATGAAGAAAACATTCAGTACTTC

clone size: NA
D gene: NA
V gene: TRBV7-2
J gene: TRBJ2-2
CDR3 protein: CASSPRLALIGGELFF
CDR3 DNA: TGTGCCAGCAGCCCAAGACTGGCGCTCATTGGCGGGGAGCTGTTTTTT

clone size: NA
D gene: NA
V gene: TRBV24-1
J gene: TRBJ2-5
CDR3 protein: CATSDPAASGQETQYF
CDR3 DNA: TGTGCCACCAGTGATCCCGCCGCAAGCGGCCAAGAGACCCAGTACTTC

clone size: few
D gene: TRBD2
V gene: TRBV14
J gene: TRBJ2-3
CDR3 protein: CASSQDRPGGGGDTQYF
CDR3 DNA: TGTGCCAGCAGCCAAGATCGTCCTGGCGGGGGGGGAGATACGCAGTATTTT

clone size: NA
D gene: NA
V gene: TRBV12-3/TRBV12-4
J gene: TRBJ2-5
CDR3 protein: CASSPVRGQETQYF
CDR3 DNA: TGTGCCAGCAGTCCGGTACGGGGGCAAGAGACCCAGTACTTC

clone size: few
D gene: TRBD1
V gene: TRBV29-1
J gene: TRBJ1-5
CDR3 protein: CSVAMGTASNQPQHF
CDR3 DNA: TGCAGCGTTGCTATGGGGACAGCCAGCAATCAGCCCCAGCATTTT

clone size: few
D gene: TRBD1
V gene: TRBV7-9
J gene: TRBJ2-1
CDR3 protein: CAGDRTTYNEQFF
CDR3 DNA: TGTGCCGGGGACAGGACCACCTACAATGAGCAGTTCTTC

clone size: NA
D gene: NA
V gene: TRBV30
J gene: TRBJ1-1
CDR3 protein: CAWSVTDRLNTEAFF
CDR3 DNA: TGTGCCTGGAGTGTCACAGACAGACTGAACACTGAAGCTTTCTTT

clone size: NA
D gene: NA
V gene: TRBV5-6
J gene: TRBJ2-1
CDR3 protein: CASSLRGDSSYNEQFF
CDR3 DNA: TGTGCCAGCAGCCTCAGAGGGGACTCCTCCTACAATGAGCAGTTCTTC

clone size: NA
D gene: NA
V gene: TRBV7-9
J gene: TRBJ1-5
CDR3 protein: CASSGDSYNQPQHF
CDR3 DNA: TGTGCCAGCAGCGGAGACAGTTACAATCAGCCCCAGCATTTT

clone size: NA
D gene: NA
V gene: TRBV7-3
J gene: TRBJ1-1
CDR3 protein: CASSSASGVGTEAFF
CDR3 DNA: TGTGCCAGCAGCTCCGCTTCGGGGGTAGGCACTGAAGCTTTCTTT

clone size: NA
D gene: NA
V gene: TRBV7-9
J gene: TRBJ1-3
CDR3 protein: CATNSGGATTPGNTIYF
CDR3 DNA: TGTGCCACCAACTCTGGGGGGGCGACCACCCCTGGAAACACCATATATTTT

clone size: few
D gene: NA
V gene: TRBV7-8
J gene: TRBJ1-2
CDR3 protein: CASSRHRIQGYGYTF
CDR3 DNA: TGTGCCAGCAGCCGACACAGGATCCAAGGCTATGGCTACACCTTC

clone size: NA
D gene: TRBD2
V gene: TRBV13
J gene: TRBJ2-2
CDR3 protein: CASSTRGGRTGELFF
CDR3 DNA: TGTGCCAGCAGCACCCGGGGAGGGCGGACCGGGGAGCTGTTTTTT